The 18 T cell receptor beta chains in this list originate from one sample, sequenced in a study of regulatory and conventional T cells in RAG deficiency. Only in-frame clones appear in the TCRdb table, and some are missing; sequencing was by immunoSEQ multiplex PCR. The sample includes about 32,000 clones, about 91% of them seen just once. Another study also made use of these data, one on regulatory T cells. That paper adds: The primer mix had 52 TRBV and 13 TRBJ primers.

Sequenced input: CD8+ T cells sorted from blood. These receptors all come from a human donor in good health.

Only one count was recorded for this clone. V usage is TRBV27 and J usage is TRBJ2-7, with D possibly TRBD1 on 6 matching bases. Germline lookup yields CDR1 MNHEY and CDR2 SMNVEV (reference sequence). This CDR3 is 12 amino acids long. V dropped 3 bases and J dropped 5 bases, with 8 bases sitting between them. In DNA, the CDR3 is TGTGCCAGCAGTTTTCCAGGGGACGAGCAGTACTTC. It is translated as CASSFPGDEQYF.

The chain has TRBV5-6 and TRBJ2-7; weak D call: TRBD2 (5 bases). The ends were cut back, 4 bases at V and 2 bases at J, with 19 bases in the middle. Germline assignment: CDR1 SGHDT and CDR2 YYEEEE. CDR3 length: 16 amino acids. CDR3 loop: CASSAPGNTLAYEQYF. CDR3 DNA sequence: TGTGCCAGCAGCGCCCCAGGCAACACACTAGCCTACGAGCAGTACTTC.

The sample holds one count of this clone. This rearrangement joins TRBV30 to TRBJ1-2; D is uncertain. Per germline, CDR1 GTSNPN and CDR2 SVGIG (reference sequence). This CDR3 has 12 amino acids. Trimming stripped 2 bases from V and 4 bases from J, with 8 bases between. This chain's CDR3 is CAWSWRPYGYTF. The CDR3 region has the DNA TGTGCCTGGAGTTGGAGACCCTATGGCTACACCTTC.

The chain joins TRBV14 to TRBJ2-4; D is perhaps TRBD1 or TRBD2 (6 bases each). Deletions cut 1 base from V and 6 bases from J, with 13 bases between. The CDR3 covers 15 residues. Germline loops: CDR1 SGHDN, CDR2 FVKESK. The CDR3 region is CASSQVGGIRNIQYF. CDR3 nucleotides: TGTGCCAGCAGCCAAGTCGGGGGCATCCGAAACATTCAGTACTTC.

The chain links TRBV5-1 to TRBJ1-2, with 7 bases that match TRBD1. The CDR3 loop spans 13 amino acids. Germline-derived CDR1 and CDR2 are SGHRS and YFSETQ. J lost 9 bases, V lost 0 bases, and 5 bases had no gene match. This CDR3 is CASSLAAGGSYTF. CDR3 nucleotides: TGCGCCAGCAGCTTGGCGGCAGGGGGGAGCTACACCTTC.

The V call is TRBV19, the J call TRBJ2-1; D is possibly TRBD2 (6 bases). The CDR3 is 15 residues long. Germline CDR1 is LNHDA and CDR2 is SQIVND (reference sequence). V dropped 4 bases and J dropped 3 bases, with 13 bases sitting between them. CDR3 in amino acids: CASSSRDSYYNEQFF. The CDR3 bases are TGTGCCAGTAGTAGTAGGGACTCCTACTACAATGAGCAGTTCTTC.

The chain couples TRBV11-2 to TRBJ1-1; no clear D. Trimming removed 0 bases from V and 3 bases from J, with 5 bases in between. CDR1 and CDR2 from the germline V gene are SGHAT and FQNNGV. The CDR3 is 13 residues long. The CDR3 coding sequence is TGTGCCAGCAGCTTAGAGGCGTACACTGAAGCTTTCTTT. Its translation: CASSLEAYTEAFF.

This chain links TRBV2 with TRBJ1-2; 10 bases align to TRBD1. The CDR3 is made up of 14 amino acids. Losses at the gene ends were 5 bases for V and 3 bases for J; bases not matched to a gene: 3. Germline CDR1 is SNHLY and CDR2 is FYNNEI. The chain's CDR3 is CASSRQGADYGYTF. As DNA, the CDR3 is TGTGCCAGCAGTCGACAGGGGGCGGACTATGGCTACACCTTC.

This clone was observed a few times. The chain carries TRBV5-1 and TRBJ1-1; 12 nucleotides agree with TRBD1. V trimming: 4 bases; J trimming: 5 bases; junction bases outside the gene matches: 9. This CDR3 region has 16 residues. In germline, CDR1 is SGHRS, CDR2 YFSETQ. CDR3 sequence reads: CASSVGQGAGGTEAFF. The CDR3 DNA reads TGCGCCAGCAGCGTGGGACAGGGGGCCGGCGGGACTGAAGCTTTCTTT.

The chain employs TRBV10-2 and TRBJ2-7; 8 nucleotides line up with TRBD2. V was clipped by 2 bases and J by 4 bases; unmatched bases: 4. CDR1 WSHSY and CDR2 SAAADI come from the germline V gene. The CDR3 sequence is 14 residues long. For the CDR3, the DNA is TGCGCCAGCAGTGAGCCGGGGGGGCATTACGAGCAGTACTTC. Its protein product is CASSEPGGHYEQYF.

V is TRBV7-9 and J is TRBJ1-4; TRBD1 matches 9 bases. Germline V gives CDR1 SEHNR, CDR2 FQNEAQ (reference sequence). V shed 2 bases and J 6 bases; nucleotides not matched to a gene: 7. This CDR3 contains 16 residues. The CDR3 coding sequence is TGTGCCAGCAGCTTATTGGGGGGACAGGGTCATGAAAAACTGTTTTTT. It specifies CASSLLGGQGHEKLFF.

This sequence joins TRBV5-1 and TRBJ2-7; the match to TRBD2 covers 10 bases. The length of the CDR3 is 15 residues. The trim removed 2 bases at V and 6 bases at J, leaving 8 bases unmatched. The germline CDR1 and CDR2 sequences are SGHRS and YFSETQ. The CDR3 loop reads CASSFGASGGREQYF. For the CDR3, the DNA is TGCGCCAGCAGCTTTGGGGCTAGCGGGGGTCGCGAGCAGTACTTC.

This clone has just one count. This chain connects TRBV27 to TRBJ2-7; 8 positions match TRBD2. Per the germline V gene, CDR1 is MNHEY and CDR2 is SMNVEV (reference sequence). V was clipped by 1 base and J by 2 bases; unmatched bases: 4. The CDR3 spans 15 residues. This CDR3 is CASSLFAGGPYEQYF. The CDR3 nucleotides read TGTGCCAGCAGTTTATTTGCGGGAGGCCCCTACGAGCAGTACTTC.

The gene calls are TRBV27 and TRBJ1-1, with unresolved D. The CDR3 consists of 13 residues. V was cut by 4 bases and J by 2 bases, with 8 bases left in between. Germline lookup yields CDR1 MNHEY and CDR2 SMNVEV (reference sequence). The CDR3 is CASSSLSNTEAFF. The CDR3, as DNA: TGTGCCAGCAGTTCCCTCAGTAACACTGAAGCTTTCTTT.

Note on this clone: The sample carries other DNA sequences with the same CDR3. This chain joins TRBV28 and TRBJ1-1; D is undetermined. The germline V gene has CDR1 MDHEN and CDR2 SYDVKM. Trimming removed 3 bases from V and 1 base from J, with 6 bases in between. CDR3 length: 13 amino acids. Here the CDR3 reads CASSLVGNTEAFF. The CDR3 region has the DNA TGTGCCAGCAGTTTGGTAGGGAACACTGAAGCTTTCTTT.

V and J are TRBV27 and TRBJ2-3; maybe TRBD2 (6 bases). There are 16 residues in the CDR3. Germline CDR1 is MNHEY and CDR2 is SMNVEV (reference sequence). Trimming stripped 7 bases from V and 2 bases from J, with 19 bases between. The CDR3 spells CASKSWSSASTDTQYF. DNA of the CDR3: TGTGCCAGCAAGAGTTGGTCTAGCGCCTCCACAGATACGCAGTATTTT.

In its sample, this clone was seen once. CDR3 loop: CASSLRERGADAQYF. CDR3 in DNA: TGTGCCAGCAGCTTACGTGAGCGGGGGGCGGACGCGCAGTATTTT. The V call is TRBV7-9, the J call TRBJ2-3, with 9 positions matching TRBD2. CDR3 length equals 15 residues. V lost 2 bases to trimming and J lost 10 bases; unmatched junction nucleotides: 10. Per the germline V gene, CDR1 is SEHNR and CDR2 is FQNEAQ (reference sequence).

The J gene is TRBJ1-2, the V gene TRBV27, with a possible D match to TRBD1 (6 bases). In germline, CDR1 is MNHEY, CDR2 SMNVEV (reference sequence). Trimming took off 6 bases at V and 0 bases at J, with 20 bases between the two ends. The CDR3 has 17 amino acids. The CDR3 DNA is TGTGCCAGCAGACGACAAGGGGGGGGTCTATCTAACTATGGCTACACCTTC. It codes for CASRRQGGGLSNYGYTF.